The text below deals with one TCR beta chain. The antigen is unknown. Germline V lookup: CDR1 SNHLY, CDR2 FYNNEI. V dropped 4 bases and J dropped 7 bases, with 7 bases sitting between them. The CDR3 consists of 11 residues. Anywhere from 1 to 8 samples came from each patient, spanning pretreatment and on-treatment. Generated by immunoSEQ multiplex PCR, the TCRdb table keeps only in-frame clones and is missing some. Among approximately 100,000 clones listed, over 80% were seen once. This sample was taken from a study of PD-L1 blockade in urothelial cancer. Looking at the study overall: About 90% of the 29 patients comprised males who had bladder-origin urothelial cancer. Investigators checked blood 3 weeks (second dose) and 6 weeks after treatment start. Study-level results: Prediction of better survival came from below-median pretreatment blood TCR clonality.

The starting material was PBMCs, obtained around atezolizumab (anti-PD-L1) treatment. The rearrangement links TRBV2 to TRBJ1-1; D is uncertain. This clonotype was sampled from a woman aged 80 or over with urothelial cancer. CDR3 sequence: CASSGAYEAFF. DNA of the CDR3: TGTGCCAGCAGTGGGGCATATGAAGCTTTCTTT.